These T cell receptor beta chains were read from a single sample in a study of Ad26.COV2.S vaccination and SARS-CoV-2 variants. Only in-frame clones appear in the TCRdb table, and some are missing; sequencing was by immunoSEQ multiplex PCR. The repertoire has 350,000 to 450,000 clones, under 90% of them found once; the top ten carry about 7.4%. Here the sequenced sample was peripheral blood, taken in a trial of Ad26.COV2.S vaccine versus placebo. The receptor set was obtained from a person aged 18-60 years who received the Ad26.COV2.S COVID-19 vaccine or a placebo. The CDR3 runs from the conserved cysteine through the conserved F or W. D genes are given only for firm matches. Not all rows give a size; the values are once, few, many and, for expanded clones, a class.

. . TRBJ1-1 TRBV19 CASSPRLSEAFF TGTGCCAGTAGTCCCCGGTTGTCGGAAGCTTTCTTT
. . TRBJ1-2 TRBV6-5 CASSYSGARHGYTF TGTGCCAGCAGTTACTCAGGGGCGCGCCATGGCTACACCTTC
. . TRBJ2-3 TRBV7-3 CASSQQPTSTDTQYF TGTGCCAGCAGCCAACAACCGACTAGCACAGATACGCAGTATTTT
TRBD1 . TRBJ1-2 TRBV5-1 CASSHRGGGEGGYTF TGCGCCAGCAGCCATCGAGGGGGCGGAGAGGGTGGCTACACCTTC
. . TRBJ2-7 TRBV7-6 CASSSQLQGSGEQYF TGTGCCAGCAGCTCCCAACTACAGGGATCGGGCGAGCAGTACTTC
. . TRBJ1-1 TRBV5-1 CASSLTEKVTAEAFF TGCGCCAGCAGCTTAACAGAGAAGGTTACCGCTGAAGCTTTCTTT
. . TRBJ1-1 TRBV21-1 CASSRTGTRSEAFF TGTGCCAGCAGCAGAACCGGGACGCGGAGCGAAGCTTTCTTT
TRBD1 . TRBJ1-5 TRBV3-1/TRBV3-2 CASSAGQGGQPQHF TGTGCCAGCAGCGCGGGACAGGGGGGTCAGCCCCAGCATTTT
. . TRBJ2-5 TRBV21-1 CASSKERERGRLAGETQYF TGTGCCAGCAGCAAAGAAAGGGAGAGGGGAAGACTAGCGGGTGAGACCCAGTACTTC
TRBD1 . TRBJ1-3 TRBV30 CAWGRQGLNTIYF TGTGCCTGGGGAAGACAGGGGTTAAATACCATATATTTT
. . TRBJ2-1 TRBV5-6 CASSPLGGSYNEQFF TGTGCCAGCAGCCCTTTGGGGGGATCCTACAATGAGCAGTTCTTC
. . TRBJ1-1 TRBV18 CASSQSIATGGTEAFF TGTGCCAGCTCACAGAGTATCGCGACAGGAGGAACTGAAGCTTTCTTT
. . TRBJ2-7 TRBV6-2/TRBV6-3 CASSPDRAFILEQYF TGTGCCAGCAGTCCAGACCGGGCTTTTATCCTCGAGCAGTACTTC
TRBD1 . TRBJ1-2 TRBV2 CASSGRDRGRGNTF TGTGCCAGCAGCGGTCGGGACAGGGGCCGGGGGAACACCTTC
. . TRBJ1-2 TRBV30 CAWSERAPGGYTF TGTGCCTGGAGTGAGCGGGCCCCGGGGGGCTACACCTTC
TRBD2 . TRBJ2-5 TRBV19 CASSIGLAGGETQYF TGTGCCAGTAGTATAGGCCTAGCGGGGGGAGAGACCCAGTACTTC
. . TRBJ1-1 TRBV3-1/TRBV3-2 CASSRGGHASEAFF TGTGCCAGCAGCAGAGGGGGACACGCTTCTGAAGCTTTCTTT
TRBD2 . TRBJ2-7 TRBV3-1/TRBV3-2 CASSPRLAGGGEQYF TGTGCCAGCAGCCCCCGACTAGCGGGAGGGGGAGAGCAGTACTTC
. . TRBJ1-4 TRBV6-2/TRBV6-3 CASGPGRANEKLFF TGTGCCAGCGGCCCGGGACGGGCTAATGAAAAACTGTTTTTT
. once TRBJ2-2 TRBV7-3 CASSSERGTGELFF TGTGCCAGCAGTTCGGAGAGAGGTACCGGGGAGCTGTTTTTT
. . TRBJ1-5 TRBV5-8 CASSFFYQPQHF TGTGCCAGCAGCTTCTTTTATCAGCCCCAGCATTTT
. . TRBJ1-6 TRBV19 CASSQGNSPLHF TGTGCCAGTTCGCAGGGGAATTCACCCCTCCACTTT
TRBD2 . TRBJ2-1 TRBV9 CASSTVAGLPLNEQFF TGTGCCAGCAGCACCGTAGCGGGCCTCCCGCTCAATGAGCAGTTCTTC
TRBD1 . TRBJ1-2 TRBV27 CASSSRDRGANYGYTF TGTGCCAGCAGTTCCCGGGACAGGGGGGCTAACTATGGCTACACCTTC
. . TRBJ2-6 TRBV5-5 CATEYRAGANVLTF TGTGCCACGGAGTACAGGGCTGGGGCCAACGTCCTGACTTTC
. once TRBJ2-2 TRBV10-1 CASSESGQGEAGELFF TGCGCCAGCAGTGAGTCGGGGCAGGGAGAGGCCGGGGAGCTGTTTTTT
. . TRBJ1-1 TRBV6-2/TRBV6-3 CASSDLFRGGNTEAFF TGTGCCAGCAGTGATCTATTCAGGGGAGGTAACACTGAAGCTTTCTTT
TRBD1 . TRBJ1-1 TRBV7-2 CASSLTGVWRNTEAFF TGTGCCAGCAGCCTCACAGGGGTCTGGAGAAACACTGAAGCTTTCTTT
. . TRBJ1-2 TRBV21-1 CASSETTGGIKGYTF TGTGCCAGCAGCGAAACGACAGGGGGAATAAAAGGCTACACCTTC
TRBD1 . TRBJ1-1 TRBV6-4 CASSAQGSGTEAFF TGTGCCAGCAGTGCACAGGGGTCGGGCACTGAAGCTTTCTTT
. . TRBJ1-3 TRBV3-1/TRBV3-2 CASSQAENTIYF TGTGCCAGCAGCCAAGCGGAAAACACCATATATTTT
. . TRBJ1-1 TRBV6-2/TRBV6-3 CASSQGGEAFF TGTGCCAGCAGTCAAGGGGGTGAAGCTTTCTTT
TRBD1 . TRBJ1-4 TRBV30 CAWSLTGQGYSNEKLFF TGTGCCTGGAGTTTAACAGGACAGGGCTATTCTAATGAAAAACTGTTTTTT